Sequencing of this TCR beta chain was carried out in a study of blood T cell repertoires in COVID-19. Whole-study context: The origin of the acute and convalescent COVID-19 samples was the United States, Italy and Spain. T cells, B-cell-depleted T cells, or PBMCs supplied cDNA or gDNA.

V shed 5 bases, J shed 3 bases, and the junction held 7 bases outside the gene matches. This CDR3 has 15 residues. Germline V gene data show CDR1 as MNHEY and CDR2 as SMNVEV (reference sequence). In the source study's methods: Nucleated cell counts were estimated from reference gene primer amplification. TCRdb's table, derived via immunoSEQ multiplex PCR, lists solely in-frame clones and lacks some. Clone size and V and J calls were adopted from that table, with D and trimming inferred from the DNA. This table holds around 270,000 clones, around nine tenths found once. The specimen was peripheral blood. This clonotype was sampled from a man between 35 and 55 years old who had recovered from COVID-19. The chain is built from TRBV27 and TRBJ2-1; 7 nucleotides agree with TRBD2. The CDR3 DNA sequence: TGTGCCAGCAGTGTACGCGAGCGGGACTACAATGAGCAGTTCTTC. This encodes CASSVRERDYNEQFF.